The next 25 T cell receptor beta chains were all read from a single sample in a study of T cell repertoires in cytomegalovirus infection. MiXCR, run by TCRdb on the reads, gives a single entry per CDR3 protein. This sample carries some 450,000 distinct CDR3 sequences, roughly 31% of them seen once, and the ten largest clones take roughly 13%. Sequencing was carried out using PBMCs. The receptor source for this set is a human donor in good health (CMV status not recorded). Some clones in this sample may be carry-over from other donors' samples.

V and J are TRBV12-3 or TRBV12-4 and TRBJ1-1; D gene uncertain. This CDR3 region has 14 residues. Trimming removed 8 bases from V and 0 bases from J, with 13 bases in between. CDR3 bases: TGTGCCAGCCGTGCTTCTAGTGTGAACACTGAAGCTTTCTTT. Amino acids: CASRASSVNTEAFF.

This clonotype was counted at least ten times. The chain links TRBV11-1 to TRBJ2-1, with TRBD1 as a possible D gene (6 bases). Germline V lookup: CDR1 SGHAT, CDR2 FQDESV (reference sequence). Trimming removed 5 bases from V and 0 bases from J, with 14 bases in between. The CDR3 has 16 amino acids. The CDR3 DNA reads as TGTGCCAGCAGCCACAACGCGGACAGCTCCTACAATGAGCAGTTCTTC. It translates to CASSHNADSSYNEQFF.

Turning to this clonotype: This may be a read error, as it is one base from a much larger clone. The V gene is TRBV7-9, the J gene TRBJ2-2; no reliable D call. This CDR3 comprises 13 residues. Germline CDR1 is SEHNR and CDR2 is FQNEAQ (reference sequence). The germline V and J ends were trimmed by 5 bases and 2 bases, with 6 bases remaining between them. The CDR3 DNA sequence: TGTGCCAGCAGCACCGACAACACCGGGGAGCTGTTTTTT. Its translation: CASSTDNTGELFF.

At least ten counts were recorded for this clonotype. The V gene is TRBV27, the J gene TRBJ2-1; D may be TRBD1 (5 bases). The length of the CDR3 is 13 residues. CDR1 is MNHEY, CDR2 SMNVEV, per germline (reference sequence). V gave up 6 bases and J gave up 4 bases, with 10 bases separating them. The CDR3 nucleotides read TGTGCCAGCAGCTTAGACAGATACAATGAGCAGTTCTTC. Its translation: CASSLDRYNEQFF.

In regard to this clonotype: A read error is possible here, since a much larger clone lies one base away. V gene TRBV7-6 combines with J gene TRBJ2-3; no definite D call. The germline V gene has CDR1 SGHVS and CDR2 FNYEAQ. The length of the CDR3 is 12 residues. The CDR3 sequence is CDSSLPRDTQYF. In DNA, the CDR3 is TGTGACAGCAGCTTACCTAGAGATACGCAGTATTTT. Drawing the rest from reference TRBV7-6 and TRBJ2-3, the complete variable domain is GAGVSQSPRYKVTKRGQDVALRCDPISGHVSLYWYRQALGQGPEFLTYFNYEAQQDKSGLPNDRFSAERPEGSISTLTIQRTEQRDSAMYRCDSSLPRDTQYFGPGTRLTVL.

The gene calls are TRBV4-1 and TRBJ1-6; D ambiguous. The CDR3 spans 17 residues. The germline CDR1 and CDR2 sequences are MGHRA and YSYEKL. Trimming stripped 4 bases from V and 8 bases from J, with 21 bases between. For the CDR3, the DNA is TGCGCCAGCAGCCCCCTTCCGAAGGGCAGAGGAGATTCACCCCTCCACTTT. Its protein is CASSPLPKGRGDSPLHF.

With regard to this clonotype: In this CDR3 the conserved last residue, phenylalanine or tryptophan, is missing, so a read error is likely. The chain combines TRBV10-2 with TRBJ2-4, with 10 positions matching TRBD1. CDR1 is WSHSY, CDR2 SAAADI, per germline. This CDR3 is built from 19 residues. V lost 0 bases and J lost 2; bases outside the gene matches: 10. The CDR3 here is CASSESTLRDRGTKNIQYL. CDR3 nucleotides: TGCGCCAGCAGTGAGTCGACTCTGAGGGACAGGGGAACCAAAAACATTCAGTACTTA.

This CDR3 is CASSEGAGRDSNQPQHF. The CDR3 bases are TGTGCCAGCAGTGAAGGGGCAGGGAGAGATAGCAATCAGCCCCAGCATTTT. The chain employs TRBV25-1 and TRBJ1-5, with D maybe TRBD1 (5 bases). Trimming stripped 2 bases from V and 0 bases from J, with 14 bases between. Germline CDR1 is MGHDK and CDR2 is SYGVNS. The CDR3 loop spans 17 amino acids.

This chain joins TRBV27 and TRBJ2-7, with D maybe TRBD2 (6 bases). The germline V and J ends were trimmed by 1 base and 1 base, with 11 bases remaining between them. The germline CDR1 and CDR2 sequences are MNHEY and SMNVEV (reference sequence). The CDR3 runs to 15 residues. The CDR3 DNA reads TGTGCCAGCAGTTTATTGGGGCGGGGATCCTACGAGCAGTACTTC. It is translated as CASSLLGRGSYEQYF.

This CDR3 is CASSLPTGPGETQYF. In nucleotides, the CDR3 is TGTGCCAGCAGCTTGCCAACAGGCCCCGGGGAGACCCAGTACTTC. The rearrangement links TRBV5-4 to TRBJ2-5, with TRBD1 as a possible D gene (5 bases). Germline CDR1 is SGHNT and CDR2 is YYREEE (reference sequence). This CDR3 comprises 15 residues. Trimming took off 1 base at V and 5 bases at J, with 15 bases between the two ends.

This clonotype turned up a few times. The J gene is TRBJ1-6, the V gene TRBV20-1, with D unresolved. CDR1 is DFQATT and CDR2 is SNEGSKA in the germline V gene (reference sequence). Trimming stripped 1 base from V and 9 bases from J, with 10 bases between. This CDR3 region has 13 residues. The CDR3 reads CSARGQESSPLHF. The CDR3 DNA is TGCAGTGCTAGAGGCCAGGAAAGTTCACCCCTCCACTTT.

Only a few counts were recorded for this clonotype. V is TRBV23-1 and J is TRBJ2-7; the match to TRBD1 covers 8 bases. TRBV23-1 carries the ORF label, with uncertain function. V lost 6 bases to trimming and J lost 2 bases; unmatched junction nucleotides: 12. The CDR3 has 16 residues. CDR3 nucleotide sequence: TGCGCCAGCAGCCCCCTGGACAGGGTCCGCGCCTACGAGCAGTACTTC. Translated, it gives CASSPLDRVRAYEQYF.

In regard to this clonotype: The CDR3 end shows no conserved phenylalanine or tryptophan, and so a read error is likely. The CDR3 sequence: CASSYGSLAGNNEQFL. The DNA of the CDR3 is TGTGCCAGCAGTTACGGGTCACTAGCGGGGAACAATGAGCAGTTCTTA. The chain is built from TRBV6-5 and TRBJ2-1, with TRBD2 matching 10 bases. The CDR3 is made up of 16 amino acids. The germline V gene encodes CDR1 MNHEY and CDR2 SVGAGI. V gave up 2 bases and J gave up 5 bases; unmatched junction bases: 6.

The V and J genes are TRBV5-6 and TRBJ2-1; 7 nucleotides align to TRBD2. The V gene end was trimmed by 0 bases and the J gene end by 8 bases; junction bases not matched to a gene: 8. Germline CDR1 reads SGHDT; CDR2 reads YYEEEE. CDR3 length: 15 amino acids. The CDR3: CASSLESGIRDEQFF. For the CDR3, the DNA is TGTGCCAGCAGCTTGGAAAGCGGGATTAGGGATGAGCAGTTCTTC.

This clonotype was seen only a few times. This sequence joins TRBV7-6 and TRBJ2-1, with D tentatively TRBD1 (5 bases). CDR1 and CDR2 (germline): SGHVS, FNYEAQ. With 5 bases removed from V and 9 bases from J, the gap between germline ends came to 14 bases. This CDR3 has 13 residues. In DNA form, the CDR3 reads TGTGCCAGCAGCACAGGAGTCAGGGCTGAGCAGTTCTTC. Protein sequence: CASSTGVRAEQFF.

The chain uses TRBV20-1 and TRBJ1-5; D gene ambiguous. Trimming pared 3 bases from V and 2 bases from J, leaving 11 bases between. Germline values: CDR1 DFQATT, CDR2 SNEGSKA (reference sequence). The CDR3 extends over 14 amino acids. CDR3 sequence (DNA): TGCAGTGCTAGGGCTGACACCGGCAATCAGCCCCAGCATTTT. Translation: CSARADTGNQPQHF.

The chain links TRBV4-1 to TRBJ1-4, with 7 bases lining up with TRBD1. CDR1 MGHRA and CDR2 YSYEKL come from the germline V gene. This CDR3 is 15 amino acids long. The V gene end was trimmed by 3 bases and the J gene end by 7 bases; junction bases not matched to a gene: 8. The CDR3 region is CASSQTPRGAEKLFF. The CDR3 nucleotides read TGCGCCAGCAGCCAGACCCCCAGGGGGGCTGAAAAACTGTTTTTT.

This clonotype was seen a handful of times. V and J are TRBV3-1 and TRBJ1-5; weak D call: TRBD1 (5 bases). Germline CDR1 is LGHDT and CDR2 is YNNKEL (reference sequence). Trimming removed 5 bases from V and 3 bases from J, with 14 bases in between. The CDR3 is 15 amino acids. The CDR3 protein is CASSERGVNNQPQHF. Here the CDR3 DNA reads TGTGCCAGCAGCGAGAGAGGGGTCAACAATCAGCCCCAGCATTTT.

This chain connects TRBV6-2 or TRBV6-3 to TRBJ1-6; D unclear. CDR3 length: 14 residues. Looked up from germline, CDR1 is MNHEY and CDR2 is SVGEGT. With 0 bases removed from V and 7 bases from J, the gap between germline ends came to 7 bases. In nucleotides, the CDR3 is TGTGCCAGCAGTTACTCGGACCCGAATTCACCCCTCCACTTT. Its protein is CASSYSDPNSPLHF.

The chain carries TRBV11-2 and TRBJ1-2; possible D gene TRBD1, 6 bases. V was cut by 4 bases and J by 2 bases, with 11 bases left in between. This CDR3 comprises 14 residues. Germline V gene sequence: CDR1 SGHAT, CDR2 FQNNGV. CDR3 DNA sequence: TGTGCCAGCAGCTACACCCAGGGGAACTATGGCTACACCTTC. The encoded protein is CASSYTQGNYGYTF.

This clonotype was counted only a few times. The chain employs TRBV7-8 and TRBJ1-2, with D uncertain. The CDR3 loop spans 15 amino acids. Deletions cut 1 base from V and 4 bases from J, with 13 bases between. CDR1 is SGHVS, CDR2 FQNEAQ, per germline. CDR3 nucleotides: TGTGCCAGCAGCTTAGGTAGGGCAGACGTCTATGGCTACACCTTC. Its protein product is CASSLGRADVYGYTF.

The J gene is TRBJ2-3, the V gene TRBV7-3, with D maybe TRBD1 (7 bases). Germline V CDR1 and CDR2: SGHTA, FQGTGA. V was pared by 5 bases and J by 4 bases, with 16 bases between. The CDR3 has 15 amino acids. The CDR3 coding sequence is TGTGCCAGCAGCCCCTCAACAGGGGAGGCAGATACGCAGTATTTT. Translated: CASSPSTGEADTQYF.

The chain has TRBV24-1 and TRBJ2-1; 11 nucleotides agree with TRBD2. V was clipped by 2 bases and J by 4 bases; unmatched bases: 9. CDR3 length: 18 residues. The germline V gene has CDR1 KGHDR and CDR2 SFDVKD. CDR3 loop: CATSDSRPTSGIYNEQFF. The DNA for the CDR3 is TGTGCCACCAGTGATTCTCGACCGACTAGCGGGATTTACAATGAGCAGTTCTTC.

This clonotype came up a few times. The chain couples TRBV27 to TRBJ2-1; D tentatively fits TRBD1 or TRBD2 (6 bases each). Germline V gene data show CDR1 as MNHEY and CDR2 as SMNVEV (reference sequence). The CDR3 sequence is 17 residues long. The germline V and J ends were trimmed by 4 bases and 7 bases, with 23 bases remaining between them. CDR3 coding DNA: TGTGCCAGCAGTTACTCGGGGGCCAGCGGGTTGGGTAATGAGCAGTTCTTC. This codes for CASSYSGASGLGNEQFF.

The CDR3 here is CATGRGGPGYTF. CDR3 DNA: TGTGCCACCGGGAGAGGGGGTCCCGGCTACACCTTC. The chain has TRBV2 and TRBJ1-2, with a possible D match to TRBD1 (6 bases). Germline assignment: CDR1 SNHLY and CDR2 FYNNEI. This CDR3 is built from 12 residues. V lost 10 bases and J 8 bases, leaving 17 bases between the germline ends.